Here is one TCR beta chain with its context. CDR1 and CDR2 from the germline V gene are SGHVS and FQNEAQ. The CDR3 is 12 amino acids. The data originate from a study of tumor-infiltrating lymphocytes in oesophageal squamous cell carcinoma. TCRdb reprocessed the PCR reads with MiXCR, giving one entry per CDR3 protein. This sample carries about 14,000 distinct CDR3 sequences, around 50% of them seen once, and the ten largest clones take 14%. Sample: blood. The receptor was derived from a male donor with esophageal squamous cell carcinoma. V is TRBV7-8 and J is TRBJ2-6; D may be TRBD1 or TRBD2 (5 bases each). TRBJ2-1 matches the DNA end more closely, so the J call is doubtful. CDR3 coding DNA: TGTGCCAGCAGCCCAGCGAGGGGTGAGCAGTTCTTC. Translation: CASSPARGEQFF.